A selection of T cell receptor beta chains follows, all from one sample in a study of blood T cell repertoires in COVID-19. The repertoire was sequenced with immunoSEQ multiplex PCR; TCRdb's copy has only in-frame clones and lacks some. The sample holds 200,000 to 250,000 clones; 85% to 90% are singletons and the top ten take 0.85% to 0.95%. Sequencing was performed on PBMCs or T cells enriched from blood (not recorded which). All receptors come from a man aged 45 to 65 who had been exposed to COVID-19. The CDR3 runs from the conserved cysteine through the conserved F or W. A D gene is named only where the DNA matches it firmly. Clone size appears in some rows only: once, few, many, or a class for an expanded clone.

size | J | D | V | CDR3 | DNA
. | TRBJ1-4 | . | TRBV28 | CASSFGQGRTNEKLFF | TGTGCCAGCAGTTTTGGGCAGGGTAGGACTAATGAAAAACTGTTTTTT
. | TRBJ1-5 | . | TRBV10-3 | CAISDRAGDQPQHF | TGTGCCATCAGTGATCGTGCAGGGGATCAGCCCCAGCATTTT
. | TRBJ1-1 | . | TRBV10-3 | CAISDMAAEAFF | TGTGCCATCAGTGACATGGCGGCCGAAGCTTTCTTT
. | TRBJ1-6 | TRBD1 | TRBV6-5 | CASSFPRTGDSPLHF | TGTGCCAGCAGTTTTCCTCGGACAGGGGATTCACCCCTCCACTTT
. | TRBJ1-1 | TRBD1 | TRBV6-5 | CASKQQGGTDTEAFF | TGTGCCAGCAAGCAACAAGGGGGCACAGACACTGAAGCTTTCTTT
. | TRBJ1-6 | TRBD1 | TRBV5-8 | CASSLGQGSRSPLHF | TGTGCCAGCAGCTTGGGACAGGGGTCTAGGTCACCCCTCCACTTT
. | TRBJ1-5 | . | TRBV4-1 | CASSQATGLSNQPQHF | TGCGCCAGCAGCCAAGCGACAGGTTTGAGCAATCAGCCCCAGCATTTT
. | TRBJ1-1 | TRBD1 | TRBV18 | CASSLGQGNTEAFF | TGTGCCAGCTCGCTGGGACAGGGGAACACTGAAGCTTTCTTT
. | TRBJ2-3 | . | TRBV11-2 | CASSQGRGLDTDTQYF | TGTGCCAGCAGCCAGGGGAGGGGCCTTGACACAGATACGCAGTATTTT
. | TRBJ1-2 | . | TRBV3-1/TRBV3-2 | CASSQVGGGGSRHGYTF | TGTGCCAGCAGCCAAGTCGGAGGCGGGGGGTCGAGGCATGGCTACACCTTC
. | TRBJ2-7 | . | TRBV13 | CASSLPFGEQYF | TGTGCCAGCAGCCTCCCTTTCGGCGAGCAGTACTTC
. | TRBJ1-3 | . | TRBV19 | CASRIPNRNSGNTIYF | TGTGCCAGTAGGATCCCGAACAGGAACTCTGGAAACACCATATATTTT
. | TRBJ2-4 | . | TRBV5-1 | CASSLGQNEENIQYF | TGCGCCAGCAGCTTGGGACAGAATGAAGAAAACATTCAGTACTTC
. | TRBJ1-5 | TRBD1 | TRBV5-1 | CASSYGTGTLPQHF | TGCGCCAGCAGCTACGGGACAGGGACACTGCCCCAGCATTTT
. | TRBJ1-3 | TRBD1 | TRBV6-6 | CASRRTGTATNSGNTIYF | TGTGCCAGCCGTCGGACAGGCACCGCTACCAACTCTGGAAACACCATATATTTT
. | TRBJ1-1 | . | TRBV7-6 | CASSLVVGASRTEAFF | TGTGCCAGCAGCTTAGTAGTAGGGGCGTCTCGCACTGAAGCTTTCTTT
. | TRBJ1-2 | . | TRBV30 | CAWRSANYGYTF | TGTGCCTGGAGGTCAGCTAACTATGGCTACACCTTC
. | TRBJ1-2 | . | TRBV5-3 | CARSGGDAYGYTF | TGTGCCAGAAGCGGGGGGGATGCCTATGGCTACACCTTC
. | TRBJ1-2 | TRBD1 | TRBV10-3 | CAISETGGSGYTF | TGTGCCATCAGTGAGACAGGGGGCTCTGGCTACACCTTC
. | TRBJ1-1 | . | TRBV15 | CATSRGETSTEAFF | TGTGCCACCAGCAGAGGGGAGACCTCCACTGAAGCTTTCTTT
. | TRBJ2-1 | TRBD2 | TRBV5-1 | CASSLLAGAYNEQFF | TGCGCCAGCAGCTTACTAGCGGGGGCCTACAATGAGCAGTTCTTC
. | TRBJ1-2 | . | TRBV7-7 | CASSLVPEALNYGYTF | TGTGCTAGCAGCTTAGTCCCCGAGGCGCTTAACTATGGCTACACCTTC
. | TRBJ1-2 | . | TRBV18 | CASSPTEGDGYTF | TGTGCCAGCTCACCCACGGAAGGGGATGGCTACACCTTC
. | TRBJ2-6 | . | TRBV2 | CASSPLSSGANVLTF | TGTGCCAGCAGTCCTTTGTCCTCTGGGGCCAACGTCCTGACTTTC
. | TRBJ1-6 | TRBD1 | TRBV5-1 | CASSSGQKNSPLHF | TGCGCCAGCAGCTCGGGACAGAAAAATTCACCCCTCCACTTT
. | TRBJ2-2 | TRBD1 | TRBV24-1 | CATSDSGTAYTGELFF | TGTGCCACCAGTGATTCCGGGACAGCTTACACCGGGGAGCTGTTTTTT
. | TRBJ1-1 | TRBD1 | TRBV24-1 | CATRRGQASNTEAFF | TGTGCCACCAGGAGAGGACAGGCCTCGAACACTGAAGCTTTCTTT
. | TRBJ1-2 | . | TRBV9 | CASSVAEYESYYGYTF | TGTGCCAGCAGCGTAGCTGAGTATGAATCCTACTATGGCTACACCTTC
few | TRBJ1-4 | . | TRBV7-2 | CASSPREGTNEKLFF | TGTGCCAGCAGCCCCCGGGAGGGGACTAATGAAAAACTGTTTTTT
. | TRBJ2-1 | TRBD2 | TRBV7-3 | CASSLDSSGRVNEQFF | TGTGCCAGCAGCTTAGATTCTAGCGGGAGAGTCAATGAGCAGTTCTTC
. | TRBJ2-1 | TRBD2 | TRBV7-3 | CASSLLTSGRENEQFF | TGTGCCAGCAGCCTCCTGACTAGCGGGAGGGAAAATGAGCAGTTCTTC
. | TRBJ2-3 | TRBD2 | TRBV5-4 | CASRPGTSGTDTQYF | TGTGCCAGCAGACCCGGGACTAGCGGCACAGATACGCAGTATTTT
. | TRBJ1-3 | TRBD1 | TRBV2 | CASGVDRASGNTIYF | TGTGCCAGCGGAGTGGACAGGGCCTCTGGAAACACCATATATTTT
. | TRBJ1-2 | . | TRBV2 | CASNPGEDNYGYTF | TGTGCCAGCAACCCCGGGGAAGATAACTATGGCTACACCTTC